Sequencing of this TCR beta chain was carried out in a study of technical replicates of blood from a few donors. This CDR3 has 17 amino acids. Germline V gene data show CDR1 as SGHRS and CDR2 as YFSETQ. After removal of 5 bases from V and 5 bases from J, the junction contained 16 bases not matched to a gene. Sequencing was performed with immunoSEQ multiplex PCR; in TCRdb, only in-frame clones are kept and a portion is missing. Among 55,000 to 75,000 clones, 92% were seen once, and the ten largest hold 0.42%. Sequencing was carried out using T cells isolated from PBMCs. The sequence came from a human donor in good health. The rearrangement links TRBV5-1 to TRBJ2-1; 7 bases align to TRBD2. CDR3 in DNA: TGCGCCAGCAGTTTAGCCCCCCTGCGGGAGCTACACAATGAGCAGTTCTTC. It is translated as CASSLAPLRELHNEQFF.